The 10 T cell receptor beta chains listed next were all sequenced from one sample in a study of Ad26.COV2.S vaccination and SARS-CoV-2 variants. The treatment is: roughly 19 received Ad26.COV2.S at low or high dose, single or two shots; roughly five received placebo; per-sample allocation not given. Samples analyzed were those drawn on day 63 after the first vaccine or placebo injection. Here immunoSEQ multiplex PCR was the method, and the copy in TCRdb shows in-frame clones only, minus some. The repertoire has some 520,000 clones, around 88% of them found once; the top ten carry over 10%. This specimen consisted of peripheral blood, obtained in a trial of Ad26.COV2.S vaccine versus placebo. Source of these receptors: a person aged 18-65 years who received the Ad26.COV2.S COVID-19 vaccine or a placebo.

The CDR3 loop reads CASSPDRVYGYTF. CDR3 nucleotide sequence: TGTGCCAGCTCCCCCGACAGGGTTTATGGCTACACCTTC. The chain is built from TRBV18 and TRBJ1-2; 7 bases match TRBD1. This CDR3 is built from 13 residues. J lost 5 bases, V lost 6 bases, and 6 bases had no gene match. Germline lookup yields CDR1 KGHSH and CDR2 LQKENI.

The chain combines TRBV24-1 with TRBJ1-6, with 12 bases lining up with TRBD1. The length of the CDR3 is 15 residues. Germline V CDR1 and CDR2: KGHDR, SFDVKD. V trimming: 9 bases; J trimming: 3 bases; junction bases outside the gene matches: 2. CDR3: CATGTGGGYNSPLHF. The CDR3 DNA reads TGTGCCACCGGGACAGGGGGCGGCTATAATTCACCCCTCCACTTT.

The gene calls are TRBV5-4 and TRBJ2-5; no clear D. There are 13 residues in the CDR3. CDR1 is SGHNT, CDR2 YYREEE, per germline (reference sequence). V was pared by 3 bases and J by 0 bases, with 6 bases between. CDR3: CASSSVNQETQYF. The CDR3 nucleotides are TGTGCCAGCAGCTCTGTTAACCAAGAGACCCAGTACTTC.

The CDR3 reads CASSQHSGANVLTF. As DNA, the CDR3 is TGCGCCAGCAGCCAACACTCTGGGGCCAACGTCCTGACTTTC. The gene calls are TRBV4-3 and TRBJ2-6; D is unresolved. Between the trimmed V and J ends, which lost 2 bases and 0 bases, there was a span of 2 bases. Germline CDR1 LGHNA, CDR2 YSLEER. The CDR3 has 14 residues.

V usage is TRBV19 and J usage is TRBJ1-2; possible D gene TRBD1, 6 bases. CDR1 LNHDA and CDR2 SQIVND come from the germline V gene (reference sequence). V was clipped by 1 base and J by 3 bases, with 15 bases between them. The CDR3 length is 16 residues. In DNA form, the CDR3 reads TGTGCCAGTAGTATAGTCGGGGGGCGAACGGACTATGGCTACACCTTC. As protein: CASSIVGGRTDYGYTF.

This clone has a single count. This chain links TRBV19 with TRBJ1-5, with D tentatively TRBD1 (5 bases). V lost 3 bases to trimming and J lost 2 bases, with 11 bases between them. The CDR3 runs 15 residues. CDR1 is LNHDA and CDR2 is SQIVND in the germline V gene (reference sequence). CDR3 sequence: CASSIDRSRNQPQHF. The CDR3 coding sequence is TGTGCCAGTAGTATTGACAGAAGCCGCAATCAGCCCCAGCATTTT.

The V call is TRBV29-1, the J call TRBJ1-1; D gene uncertain. The CDR3 loop spans 13 amino acids. V was cut by 6 bases and J by 5 bases, with 16 bases left in between. Per the germline V gene, CDR1 is SQVTM and CDR2 is ANQGSEA. CDR3 DNA: TGCAGCGTGGCCCCGGGGTCGTTGACTGAAGCTTTCTTT. The encoded protein is CSVAPGSLTEAFF.

The rearrangement joins TRBV7-3 to TRBJ2-1; 7 nucleotides match TRBD2. This CDR3 spans 18 amino acids. The V segment lost 4 bases and the J segment 9 bases; nucleotides outside the gene matches: 21. Germline-derived CDR1 and CDR2 are SGHTA and FQGTGA. The CDR3 region is CASSSQGGSRIGRGEQFF. CDR3 DNA: TGTGCCAGCAGCTCCCAGGGCGGGAGTAGAATAGGTCGCGGTGAGCAGTTCTTC.

The chain combines TRBV18 with TRBJ2-1; D not certain. This CDR3 contains 11 residues. The ends were cut back, 3 bases at V and 6 bases at J, with 3 bases in the middle. Per germline, CDR1 KGHSH and CDR2 LQKENI. In DNA form, the CDR3 reads TGTGCCAGCTCACCGCGCAATGAGCAGTTCTTC. Protein product: CASSPRNEQFF.

The chain combines TRBV18 with TRBJ2-7, with no clear D. The CDR3 has 13 amino acids. Per germline, CDR1 KGHSH and CDR2 LQKENI. V was shortened by 4 bases and J by 4 bases, with 11 bases between the two germline ends. In DNA form, the CDR3 reads TGTGCCAGCTCACAGGGCCACAAGTACGAGCAGTACTTC. It translates to CASSQGHKYEQYF. Looking up the rest from reference TRBV18 and TRBJ2-7 gives the full variable domain: NAGVMQNPRHLVRRRGQEARLRCSPMKGHSHVYWYRQLPEEGLKFMVYLQKENIIDESGMPKERFSAEFPKEGPSILRIQQVVRGDSAAYFCASSQGHKYEQYFGPGTRLTVT.